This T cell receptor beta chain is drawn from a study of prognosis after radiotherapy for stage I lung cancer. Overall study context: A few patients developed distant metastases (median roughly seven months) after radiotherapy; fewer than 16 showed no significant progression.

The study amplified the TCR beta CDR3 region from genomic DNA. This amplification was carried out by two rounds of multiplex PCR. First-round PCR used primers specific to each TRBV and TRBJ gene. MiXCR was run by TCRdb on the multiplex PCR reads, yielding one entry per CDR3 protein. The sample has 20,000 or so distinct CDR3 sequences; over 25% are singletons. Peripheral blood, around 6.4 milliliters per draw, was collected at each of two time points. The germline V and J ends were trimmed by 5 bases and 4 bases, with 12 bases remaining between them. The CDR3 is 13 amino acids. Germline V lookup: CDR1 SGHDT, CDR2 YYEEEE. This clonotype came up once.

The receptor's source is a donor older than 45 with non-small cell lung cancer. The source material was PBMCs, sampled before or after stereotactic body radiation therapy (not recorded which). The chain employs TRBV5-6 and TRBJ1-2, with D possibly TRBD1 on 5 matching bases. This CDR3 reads CASSTTARYGYTF. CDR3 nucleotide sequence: TGTGCCAGCAGTACGACAGCTCGCTATGGCTACACCTTC.